This T cell receptor (beta chain) was found in a study of shared clonotypes between healthy human individuals. Deep was the level used in running the assay. Sequencing used immunoSEQ multiplex PCR; TCRdb keeps in-frame clones, though not all of them. Among under 2.5 million clones, 80% to 95% were seen once, and the ten largest hold around 0.4%. This CDR3 has 13 amino acids. The V and J ends lost 3 bases and 3 bases respectively, with 9 bases between them. The germline V gene has CDR1 SGDLS and CDR2 YYNGEE. The sequenced sample consisted of naive CD4+ T cells from PBMCs. Subset described: CD45RA+ positively selected. The clonotype was recovered from a man aged 18 to 30 in good health. Some clones in this sample may be carry-over from other donors' samples. This rearrangement joins TRBV9 to TRBJ1-2; D perhaps matches TRBD1 (5 bases). The CDR3 reads CASSEAGYYGYTF. The CDR3 coding sequence is TGTGCCAGCAGCGAAGCAGGGTACTATGGCTACACCTTC.